This T cell receptor beta chain stems from a study of regulatory T cells in long-lasting Graves disease. V was clipped by 3 bases and J by 6 bases, with 6 bases between them. The CDR3 is 11 residues long. Germline CDR1 and CDR2: MNHEY and SVGEGT. Whole-study findings and limits: Accuracy may have suffered from the small sample size.

This clonotype was detected ten times or more. Its matching antigen is unknown. As for time point: newly diagnosed GD, antithyroid drugs for less than 3 months. PBMC-derived RNA was used for the TCR library. American Thyroid Association guidelines defined Graves' disease diagnosis. Construction of the TCR beta libraries employed iRepertoire HTBI primers in conjunction with Arm-PCR of CDR3 regions. Using its own MiXCR run on the multiplex PCR reads, TCRdb lists one record per CDR3 protein. There are approximately 540,000 distinct CDR3 sequences in the sample; around 12% occur only once, and approximately 9.6% lies in the top ten. This sample also belongs to another study, concerning T cells in Graves' hyperthyroidism and ophthalmopathy.

The rearrangement links TRBV6-2 or TRBV6-3 to TRBJ2-7; D is undetermined. Here the sequenced sample was peripheral blood mononuclear cells (PBMCs), taken at new diagnosis, from a patient treated with antithyroid drugs. This TCR was recovered from a woman aged 25 to 45 with Graves disease. This CDR3 is CASSYPSEQYF. CDR3 sequence (DNA): TGTGCCAGCAGTTATCCCTCCGAGCAGTACTTC.